The 32 T cell receptor beta chains given below trace back to one sample, sequenced in a study of CXCR3-negative and CXCR3-positive naive CD8 T cells. The libraries of TRB cDNA were prepared using 5' RACE with UMI labels. TCRdb re-called the 5' RACE reads, yielding one record per CDR3 amino acid sequence without DNA. Its table lists 46,000 or so distinct CDR3 sequences. The sequenced sample was naive CXCR3- CD8+ T cells from blood. Subset reported: CD45RO-CCR7+CD27+CD95- naive CD8+ T cells lacking CXCR3 (TNR3-). The receptors stem from a human donor in good health. Some clones in this sample may be carry-over from other donors' samples.

The CDR3 sequence: CASSSTSAPVTDTQYF. The chain combines TRBV28 with TRBJ2-3; TCRdb's assignment of TRBD1 cannot be checked, as there is no DNA. This CDR3 region has 16 residues. Germline V gene sequence: CDR1 MDHEN, CDR2 SYDVKM.

The chain links TRBV13 to TRBJ1-2. The CDR3 loop spans 15 amino acids. Looked up from germline, CDR1 is PRHDT and CDR2 is FYEKMQ (reference sequence). This CDR3 reads CASSLGAENNYGYTF.

V and J are TRBV25-1 and TRBJ2-2; TCRdb returns TRBD1, unconfirmable since there is no DNA. The CDR3 is 13 residues long. From germline, CDR1 is MGHDK and CDR2 SYGVNS. CDR3 amino acids: CASSFTGAGELFF.

CDR3: CASSFYEGGTEAFF. The V call is TRBV5-1, the J call TRBJ1-1; TCRdb designates TRBD1, a call that cannot be tested without DNA. The CDR3 is 14 amino acids. CDR1 is SGHRS and CDR2 is YFSETQ in the germline V gene.

The chain joins TRBV29-1 to TRBJ2-1; TCRdb's D call of TRBD2 is untestable without DNA. Germline CDR1 and CDR2: SQVTM and ANQGSEA. The CDR3 extends over 14 amino acids. The CDR3 is CSVGPAVAGNEQFF.

The chain couples TRBV20-1 to TRBJ2-2. This CDR3 region has 12 residues. Germline assignment: CDR1 DFQATT and CDR2 SNEGSKA (reference sequence). The CDR3 sequence: CSASPKAGELFF.

The J gene is TRBJ2-3, the V gene TRBV13; TCRdb's D gene call, TRBD2, goes unchecked for lack of DNA. Germline V gives CDR1 PRHDT, CDR2 FYEKMQ (reference sequence). This CDR3 is built from 17 residues. CDR3 sequence: CASSLKREGRNTDTQYF.

The rearrangement joins TRBV20-1 to TRBJ2-5; the TCRdb call, TRBD1, lacks DNA for checking. Germline values: CDR1 DFQATT, CDR2 SNEGSKA (reference sequence). The CDR3 is made up of 13 amino acids. The CDR3 here is CSARSTGVETQYF.

This chain joins TRBV29-1 and TRBJ2-3. This CDR3 region has 13 residues. From germline, CDR1 is SQVTM and CDR2 ANQGSEA. The chain's CDR3 is CSAVEGSTDTQYF.

The rearrangement uses TRBV7-9 and TRBJ2-3; TCRdb's D call of TRBD1 is untestable without DNA. CDR3 size: 19 residues. From germline, CDR1 is SEHNR and CDR2 FQNEAQ (reference sequence). The CDR3 sequence: CASSSQENTGPWVPDTQYF.

This sequence joins TRBV6-4 and TRBJ1-5; the D gene TCRdb calls, TRBD1, cannot be checked with no DNA. The CDR3 totals 14 residues. Looked up from germline, CDR1 is MRHNA and CDR2 is SNTAGT. This CDR3 reads CASSDGGGNQPQHF.

CDR3 amino acids: CASSPRRGTGPGETWLGEQYF. This chain connects TRBV6-2 or TRBV6-3 to TRBJ2-7; TCRdb picks TRBD1, but there is no DNA to check that call. Germline CDR1 reads MNHEY; CDR2 reads SVGEGT. CDR3 length: 21 amino acids.

CDR3 protein: CASSRPEEPGAFF. The gene calls are TRBV7-3 and TRBJ1-1; TCRdb returns TRBD1, unconfirmable since there is no DNA. CDR1 SGHTA and CDR2 FQGTGA come from the germline V gene. The CDR3 totals 13 residues. Together with reference TRBV7-3 and TRBJ1-1, the CDR3 gives the full variable domain: GAGVSQTPSNKVTEKGKYVELRCDPISGHTALYWYRQSLGQGPEFLIYFQGTGAADDSGLPNDRFFAVRPEGSVSTLKIQRTERGDSAVYLCASSRPEEPGAFFGQGTRLTVV.

The chain is built from TRBV7-9 and TRBJ2-7; absent DNA, TCRdb's TRBD1 call cannot be checked. This CDR3 spans 16 amino acids. Germline values: CDR1 SEHNR, CDR2 FQNEAQ (reference sequence). CDR3 amino acids: CASSFPGQGRTYEQYF.

This rearrangement joins TRBV28 to TRBJ1-5; TCRdb reports TRBD1, a call that lacks DNA to check it against. This CDR3 region has 16 residues. The germline V gene encodes CDR1 MDHEN and CDR2 SYDVKM. The CDR3: CASSQGHRTKDQPQHF.

The chain joins TRBV7-9 to TRBJ1-4; lacking DNA, the TRBD1 call made by TCRdb goes unchecked. CDR3 size: 15 residues. Looked up from germline, CDR1 is SEHNR and CDR2 is FQNEAQ (reference sequence). The CDR3 region is CASSLRGAKKEKLFF.

The chain's CDR3 is CASSGGLAVTYEQYF. The V gene is TRBV5-5, the J gene TRBJ2-7; the TCRdb call, TRBD2, lacks DNA for checking. CDR1 and CDR2 (germline): SGHKS, YYEKEE (reference sequence). The CDR3 covers 15 residues.

This chain joins TRBV23-1 and TRBJ1-5; TCRdb selects TRBD1, and the lack of DNA leaves this call unchecked. TRBV23-1 is treated as an ORF (open reading frame) with a function not yet certain. This CDR3 has 18 amino acids. CDR3 sequence reads: CASSQSPTGLLFNQPQHF.

V and J are TRBV28 and TRBJ2-1. The length of the CDR3 is 13 residues. The germline gives CDR1 MDHEN, CDR2 SYDVKM. CDR3 residues: CASSLVSRGEQFF.

The chain recombines TRBV29-1 with TRBJ2-4; TCRdb proposes TRBD1, but this gene call is untestable without DNA. Germline lookup yields CDR1 SQVTM and CDR2 ANQGSEA. The CDR3 extends over 17 amino acids. CDR3: CSVEDSPSDRVEIIQYF.

The chain carries TRBV12-3 or TRBV12-4 and TRBJ1-2. The CDR3 has 13 amino acids. This CDR3 is CASSLELNYGYTF.

This chain joins TRBV6-6 and TRBJ1-1; TCRdb designates TRBD1, a call that cannot be tested without DNA. CDR3 length: 13 residues. CDR1 and CDR2 from the germline V gene are MNHNY and SVGAGI (reference sequence). CDR3: CASISGAHTEAFF.

CDR3 in amino acids: CATSRDFLAGAKDGYTF. The J gene is TRBJ1-2, the V gene TRBV15; there is no DNA to check the TCRdb D call of TRBD1. The CDR3 totals 17 residues. Germline V gene lookup returns CDR1 LNHNV and CDR2 YYDKDF (reference sequence).

The rearrangement uses TRBV27 and TRBJ2-1; TCRdb reports TRBD1, a call that lacks DNA to check it against. Germline CDR1 reads MNHEY; CDR2 reads SMNVEV (reference sequence). The CDR3 consists of 13 residues. CDR3 loop: CASSWGQYNEQFF.

This rearrangement joins TRBV29-1 to TRBJ2-7; as DNA is missing, the TRBD1 call by TCRdb cannot be tested. There are 16 residues in the CDR3. Per the germline V gene, CDR1 is SQVTM and CDR2 is ANQGSEA. CDR3: CSVEGVGGRPHYEQYF.

The chain couples TRBV7-2 to TRBJ2-5; TCRdb's D gene call, TRBD1, goes unchecked for lack of DNA. There are 19 residues in the CDR3. Germline V gives CDR1 SGHTA, CDR2 FQGNSA. The CDR3 here is CASSDSTGSGTGNQETQYF.

The V gene is TRBV10-3, the J gene TRBJ2-1; checking the TCRdb D call of TRBD1 is not possible without DNA. CDR3 length: 15 residues. Germline CDR1 is ENHRY and CDR2 is SYGVKD. The CDR3 here is CAISVTWRGDNEQFF.

The V and J genes are TRBV6-6 and TRBJ2-5; the TCRdb call, TRBD1, lacks DNA for checking. Germline CDR1 is MNHNY and CDR2 is SVGAGI (reference sequence). The CDR3 runs 15 residues. CDR3: CASNTAGDNQETQYF.

The chain links TRBV12-3 or TRBV12-4 to TRBJ2-7; TCRdb reports TRBD2, a call that lacks DNA to check it against. The CDR3 is 14 residues long. The CDR3 loop reads CASSPIAGSYEQYF.

The chain has TRBV5-1 and TRBJ2-6. Germline-derived CDR1 and CDR2 are SGHRS and YFSETQ. The CDR3 extends over 13 amino acids. CDR3 sequence: CASSPSGANVLTF.

The chain uses TRBV19 and TRBJ1-2; there is no DNA to check the TCRdb D call of TRBD1. In germline, CDR1 is LNHDA, CDR2 SQIVND (reference sequence). The length of the CDR3 is 13 residues. CDR3 in amino acids: CASAPGWVYGYTF.

This chain joins TRBV28 and TRBJ1-5. CDR3 length: 14 residues. Germline CDR1 is MDHEN and CDR2 is SYDVKM. The CDR3: CASSLRRRVQPQHF.